The sequence of this T cell receptor (beta chain) was determined in a study of CXCR3-negative and CXCR3-positive naive CD8 T cells. Study-wide results and limits: Comparison of naive subsets found surface CD5 to be comparable, and TCR strength was inferred on the basis of TRB CDR3 properties. CXCR3-positive naive cells had more hydrophobic TRB CDR3s than CXCR3-negative naive cells.

In preparing the TRB cDNA libraries, 5' RACE with UMI labels was used. TCRdb re-called the 5' RACE reads and gives one entry per CDR3 protein, without DNA. The table gives about 50,000 distinct CDR3 sequences; the top ten clones make up 0.56% of it. The CDR3 spans 14 residues. Germline V gene lookup returns CDR1 DFQATT and CDR2 SNEGSKA (reference sequence). Triplicate sorts, 300,000 cells apiece, were made for each CD8+ T cell subset. Naive CD8+ T cells showed CD45RO-CCR7+CD27+CD95-. Concerning this clonotype: Its specificity is not known.

The source of this sequence is a human donor in good health. Some clones in this sample may be carry-over from other donors' samples. V and J are TRBV20-1 and TRBJ2-7. Source material: naive CXCR3+ CD8+ T cells from blood. As for subset: CD45RO-CCR7+CD27+CD95- naive CD8+ T cells expressing CXCR3 (TNR3+). CDR3 protein: CSASGKTVPYEQYF.